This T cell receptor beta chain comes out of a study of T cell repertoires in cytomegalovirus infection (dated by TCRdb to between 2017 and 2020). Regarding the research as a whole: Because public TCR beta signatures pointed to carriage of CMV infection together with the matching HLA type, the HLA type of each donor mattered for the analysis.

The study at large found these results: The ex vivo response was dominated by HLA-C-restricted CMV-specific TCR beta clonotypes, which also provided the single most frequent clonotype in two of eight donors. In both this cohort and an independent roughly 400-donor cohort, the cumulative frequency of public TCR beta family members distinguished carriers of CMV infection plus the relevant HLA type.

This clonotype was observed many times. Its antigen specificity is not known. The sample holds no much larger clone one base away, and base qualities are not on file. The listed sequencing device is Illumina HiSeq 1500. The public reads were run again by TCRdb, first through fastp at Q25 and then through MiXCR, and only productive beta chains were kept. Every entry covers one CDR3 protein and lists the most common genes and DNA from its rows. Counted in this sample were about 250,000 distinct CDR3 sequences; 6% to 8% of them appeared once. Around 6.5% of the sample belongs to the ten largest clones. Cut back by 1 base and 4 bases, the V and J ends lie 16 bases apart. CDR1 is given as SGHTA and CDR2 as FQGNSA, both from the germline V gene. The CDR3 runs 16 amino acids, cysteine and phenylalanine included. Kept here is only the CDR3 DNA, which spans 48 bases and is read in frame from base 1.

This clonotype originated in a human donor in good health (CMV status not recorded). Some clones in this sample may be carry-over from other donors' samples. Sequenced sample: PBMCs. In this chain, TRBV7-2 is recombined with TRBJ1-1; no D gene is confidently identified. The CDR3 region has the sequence CASSLEFGLGTTEAFF. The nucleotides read TGTGCCAGCAGCTTAGAGTTCGGGCTGGGAACCACTGAAGCTTTCTTT.